Listed below are T cell receptor beta chains from one sample, sequenced in a study of tumour-infiltrating T cells in Burkitt lymphoma. Some clones are missing from TCRdb's copy, which holds only in-frame ones; the method was immunoSEQ multiplex PCR. The sample contains more than 45,000 clones, around 32% of which appear only once. The sequenced sample consisted of tumor tissue. Receptors originate from a human donor with Burkitt lymphoma. Each CDR3 is given with its conserved first and last residue. A D gene is named only where the DNA matches it firmly. The size field is filled for only some rows; it gives once, few, many or a size class.

CDR3 DNA: TGTGCCAGTAGTAAGGGGGGGGCTTCCTCCCGGGAGCAGTTCTTC
CDR3 protein: CASSKGGASSREQFF
J gene: TRBJ2-1
D gene: -
clone size: few
V gene: TRBV19

CDR3 DNA: TGTGCCAGCAGCTTCTCGGACAGCCAAGAGATCTATGGCTACACCTTC
CDR3 protein: CASSFSDSQEIYGYTF
J gene: TRBJ1-2
D gene: -
clone size: few
V gene: TRBV5-6

CDR3 DNA: TGCAGCGTTGGGGAGAACCTTAATCAGCCCCAGCATTTT
CDR3 protein: CSVGENLNQPQHF
J gene: TRBJ1-5
D gene: -
clone size: -
V gene: TRBV29-1

CDR3 DNA: TGTGCCAGCAGCCGCGGGGCCGGGACACCCCTCCACTTT
CDR3 protein: CASSRGAGTPLHF
J gene: TRBJ1-6
D gene: -
clone size: -
V gene: TRBV5-6

CDR3 DNA: TGTGCCAGCAACCCAGGGGGGATGGAGCAGTACTTC
CDR3 protein: CASNPGGMEQYF
J gene: TRBJ2-7
D gene: -
clone size: -
V gene: TRBV11-2

CDR3 DNA: TGTGCCAGCAGTTTACTGGGACAATCGCGGTACAATGAGCAGTTCTTC
CDR3 protein: CASSLLGQSRYNEQFF
J gene: TRBJ2-1
D gene: -
clone size: -
V gene: TRBV27

CDR3 DNA: TGCGCCAGCAGGTGGGCGGGGGGAACCTACAATGAGCAGTTCTTC
CDR3 protein: CASRWAGGTYNEQFF
J gene: TRBJ2-1
D gene: TRBD2
clone size: -
V gene: TRBV5-1

CDR3 DNA: TGTGCCAGCTCACCACTCCCGGACAGGGGCTCTGGGGCCAACGTCCTGACTTTC
CDR3 protein: CASSPLPDRGSGANVLTF
J gene: TRBJ2-6
D gene: TRBD1
clone size: -
V gene: TRBV18

CDR3 DNA: TGTGCCAGCAGCTTGGCTCGAGGGAACTACGAGCAGTACTTC
CDR3 protein: CASSLARGNYEQYF
J gene: TRBJ2-7
D gene: -
clone size: -
V gene: TRBV5-4

CDR3 DNA: TGTGCCAGCAGCGTAGGCAGCTCTGGAAACACCATATATTTT
CDR3 protein: CASSVGSSGNTIYF
J gene: TRBJ1-3
D gene: -
clone size: -
V gene: TRBV9

CDR3 DNA: TGCAGTGCCGACAGGGTTGAGACCCAGTACTTC
CDR3 protein: CSADRVETQYF
J gene: TRBJ2-5
D gene: TRBD1
clone size: -
V gene: TRBV20-1

CDR3 DNA: TGCGCCAGCAGCCACCCCGGAGGGAGGAGTGAGCAGTTCTTC
CDR3 protein: CASSHPGGRSEQFF
J gene: TRBJ2-1
D gene: -
clone size: -
V gene: TRBV4-1

CDR3 DNA: TGTGCCAGCAGGAGGGGGAGGGGGGGCTACGAGCAGTACTTC
CDR3 protein: CASRRGRGGYEQYF
J gene: TRBJ2-7
D gene: -
clone size: few
V gene: TRBV2

CDR3 DNA: TGCAGCGTTGAACGGCGGGGTAGCACAGATACGCAGTATTTT
CDR3 protein: CSVERRGSTDTQYF
J gene: TRBJ2-3
D gene: -
clone size: -
V gene: TRBV29-1

CDR3 DNA: TGTGCCAGCAGCTCACCGGGACAGGGGGCCTACGAGCAGTACTTC
CDR3 protein: CASSSPGQGAYEQYF
J gene: TRBJ2-7
D gene: TRBD1
clone size: -
V gene: TRBV7-9

CDR3 DNA: TGTGCCAGCGGGTGGGTAGATACCGGGACCTATGGCTACACCTTC
CDR3 protein: CASGWVDTGTYGYTF
J gene: TRBJ1-2
D gene: -
clone size: few
V gene: TRBV5-6

CDR3 DNA: TGTGCCAGCTCACCAGACAGCGTCTCTGGAAACACCATATATTTT
CDR3 protein: CASSPDSVSGNTIYF
J gene: TRBJ1-3
D gene: -
clone size: -
V gene: TRBV18

CDR3 DNA: TGTGCCAGCGGTAGCGGGGGGCCAGAGCAGTACTTC
CDR3 protein: CASGSGGPEQYF
J gene: TRBJ2-7
D gene: TRBD2
clone size: few
V gene: TRBV5-6

CDR3 DNA: TGTGCCAGCAGCCCCGTCCTAGGGTTAGGGACCGGGGAGCTGTTTTTT
CDR3 protein: CASSPVLGLGTGELFF
J gene: TRBJ2-2
D gene: -
clone size: -
V gene: TRBV5-4

CDR3 DNA: TGTGCCAGCAGTGGCTACGAGCAGTACTTC
CDR3 protein: CASSGYEQYF
J gene: TRBJ2-7
D gene: -
clone size: -
V gene: TRBV28

CDR3 DNA: TGCGCCAGCAGCTACGACTTGGACAGGACAGATACGCAGTATTTT
CDR3 protein: CASSYDLDRTDTQYF
J gene: TRBJ2-3
D gene: TRBD1
clone size: -
V gene: TRBV5-1

CDR3 DNA: TGTGCCAGCAGCGCCGACAGGGGACCCCTCCACTTT
CDR3 protein: CASSADRGPLHF
J gene: TRBJ1-6
D gene: TRBD1
clone size: few
V gene: TRBV9

CDR3 DNA: TGTGCCAGCAGCAGAATCCGGGGAATTCAAGAGACCCAGTACTTC
CDR3 protein: CASSRIRGIQETQYF
J gene: TRBJ2-5
D gene: -
clone size: -
V gene: TRBV5-6